What follows are 12 T cell receptor beta chains derived from one specimen sequenced in a study of read filtering for tumor transcriptome and immune sequencing. From 400 to 450 ng of RNA, a library with molecular barcoded alpha/delta and beta/gamma adaptors was made. Each CDR3 protein is one row after TCRdb ran MiXCR on the reads. The table records tens of thousands of distinct CDR3 sequences, about 22% of them present only once. Specimen: a population of CD138-negative cells sorted from bone marrow. The receptors originated from a donor aged 40 or over with multiple myeloma.

The gene calls are TRBV3-1 and TRBJ1-5; D gene unclear. V shed 0 bases and J shed 3 bases, with 9 bases lying between them. The CDR3 loop spans 15 amino acids. Germline V CDR1 and CDR2: LGHDT, YNNKEL (reference sequence). The CDR3 loop reads CASSQDRRINQPQHF. The DNA of the CDR3 is TGTGCCAGCAGCCAAGATAGGCGGATCAATCAGCCCCAGCATTTT.

This clonotype has ten or more counts. CDR3 DNA sequence: TGTGCCAGCAGCCCCGAGGGGGTCACTGAAGCTTTCTTT. This translates into CASSPEGVTEAFF. V and J are TRBV9 and TRBJ1-1, with D possibly matching TRBD1 (6 bases). The CDR3 length is 13 residues. Germline V CDR1 and CDR2: SGDLS, YYNGEE. V was clipped by 4 bases and J by 4 bases, with 11 bases between them.

The chain uses TRBV27 and TRBJ2-7; 8 bases are a match to TRBD2. The junction had 7 bases not matched to a gene; V was cut back by 3 bases and J by 0 bases. Germline assignment: CDR1 MNHEY and CDR2 SMNVEV (reference sequence). The CDR3 sequence is 16 residues long. CDR3 sequence (DNA): TGTGCCAGCAGTTTGTTGAGCGGGGGCCACTCCTACGAGCAGTACTTC. Translation: CASSLLSGGHSYEQYF.

This clonotype was picked up many times. The gene calls are TRBV20-1 and TRBJ1-4, with D possibly being TRBD1 (6 bases). With 3 bases removed from V and 3 bases from J, the gap between germline ends came to 11 bases. This CDR3 spans 14 amino acids. Germline V gene lookup returns CDR1 DFQATT and CDR2 SNEGSKA (reference sequence). The DNA of the CDR3 is TGCAGTGCTAGTCGGGGGCTCCCTAATGAAAAACTGTTTTTT. The encoded protein is CSASRGLPNEKLFF.

This clonotype was seen at least ten times. This sequence joins TRBV7-2 and TRBJ1-2; possible D gene TRBD1, 6 bases. The CDR3 spans 15 residues. V dropped 0 bases and J dropped 8 bases, with 16 bases sitting between them. CDR1 SGHTA and CDR2 FQGNSA come from the germline V gene. CDR3 sequence (DNA): TGTGCCAGCAGCTTAGCTCGCCCGGGGGCGCGAGGCTACACCTTC. Its translation: CASSLARPGARGYTF. The whole variable domain, remainder taken from reference TRBV7-2 and TRBJ1-2, is GAGVSQSPSNKVTEKGKDVELRCDPISGHTALYWYRQSLGQGLEFLIYFQGNSAPDKSGLPSDRFSAERTGGSVSTLTIQRTQQEDSAVYLCASSLARPGARGYTFGSGTRLTVV.

This clonotype was found many times. The chain recombines TRBV5-1 with TRBJ2-3; unclear D gene. The length of the CDR3 is 14 residues. From germline, CDR1 is SGHRS and CDR2 YFSETQ. Trimming took 5 bases from V and 3 from J, leaving 13 bases between them. The CDR3 sequence is CASRAQALTDTQYF. The CDR3 DNA follows: TGCGCCAGCAGGGCGCAGGCCCTGACAGATACGCAGTATTTT.

In the case of this clonotype: It is likely a read error, because the conserved phenylalanine at the end of the CDR3 is missing. This chain joins TRBV14 and TRBJ2-7; D remains ambiguous. Germline V gene sequence: CDR1 SGHDN, CDR2 FVKESK. Trimming took 4 bases from V and 7 from J, leaving 14 bases between them. This CDR3 has 13 residues. The CDR3 spells CASSRIIFGEQYL. The CDR3 DNA reads TGTGCCAGCAGCCGGATAATCTTCGGGGAGCAGTACCTC.

This clonotype occurred a few times. The chain couples TRBV19 to TRBJ1-5, with 8 bases aligning to TRBD1. The CDR3 length is 14 residues. With V trimmed by 6 bases and J by 6 bases, 7 bases remained unmatched. Per the germline V gene, CDR1 is LNHDA and CDR2 is SQIVND (reference sequence). DNA of the CDR3: TGTGCCAGTAGGACCGGACAGGGAACTCAGCCCCAGCATTTT. This encodes CASRTGQGTQPQHF.

This clonotype appeared many times. The V and J genes are TRBV30 and TRBJ2-5; unclear D gene. Trimming stripped 2 bases from V and 5 bases from J, with 12 bases between. This CDR3 has 13 amino acids. Germline assignment: CDR1 GTSNPN and CDR2 SVGIG (reference sequence). The DNA of the CDR3 is TGTGCCTGGAGTCCCGCCCTTAGGGAGACCCAGTACTTC. Residues: CAWSPALRETQYF.

In this sample, this clonotype turned up many times. The rearrangement uses TRBV12-3 or TRBV12-4 and TRBJ2-1, with TRBD1 as a possible D gene (6 bases). CDR3 length: 14 amino acids. The germline V and J ends were trimmed by 0 bases and 7 bases, with 10 bases remaining between them. CDR3 DNA: TGTGCCAGCAGTTTAGCGCTGGGGGCTAATGAGCAGTTCTTC. It specifies CASSLALGANEQFF.

CDR3: CSVEIGGGQPQHF. For the CDR3, the DNA is TGCAGCGTTGAAATAGGGGGAGGTCAGCCCCAGCATTTT. The chain is built from TRBV29-1 and TRBJ1-5; the D gene is possibly TRBD1 (6 bases). From germline, CDR1 is SQVTM and CDR2 ANQGSEA. Trimming stripped 2 bases from V and 6 bases from J, with 11 bases between. CDR3 size: 13 residues.

A word on this clonotype: This could be a read error, since a much larger clone is one nucleotide away. This chain joins TRBV12-3 or TRBV12-4 and TRBJ2-2; perhaps TRBD1 as D (6 bases). V was shortened by 8 bases and J by 1 base, with 14 bases between the two germline ends. The CDR3 has 15 residues. Here the CDR3 DNA reads TGTGCCAGCCTATTCGGACAGTGGAACACCGGGGAGCTGTTTTTT. The encoded protein is CASLFGQWNTGELFF.